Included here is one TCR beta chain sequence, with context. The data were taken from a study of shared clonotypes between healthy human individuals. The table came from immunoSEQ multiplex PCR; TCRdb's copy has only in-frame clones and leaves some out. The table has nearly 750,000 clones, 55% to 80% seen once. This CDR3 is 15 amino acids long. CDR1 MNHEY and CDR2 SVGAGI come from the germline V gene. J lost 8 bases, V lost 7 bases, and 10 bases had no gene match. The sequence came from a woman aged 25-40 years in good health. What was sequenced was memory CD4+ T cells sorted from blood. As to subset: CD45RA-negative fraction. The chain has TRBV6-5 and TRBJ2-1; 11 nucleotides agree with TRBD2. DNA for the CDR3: TGTGCCAGCAAGACGCGACTAGCGGGAAGCGATGAGCAGTTCTTC. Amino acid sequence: CASKTRLAGSDEQFF.